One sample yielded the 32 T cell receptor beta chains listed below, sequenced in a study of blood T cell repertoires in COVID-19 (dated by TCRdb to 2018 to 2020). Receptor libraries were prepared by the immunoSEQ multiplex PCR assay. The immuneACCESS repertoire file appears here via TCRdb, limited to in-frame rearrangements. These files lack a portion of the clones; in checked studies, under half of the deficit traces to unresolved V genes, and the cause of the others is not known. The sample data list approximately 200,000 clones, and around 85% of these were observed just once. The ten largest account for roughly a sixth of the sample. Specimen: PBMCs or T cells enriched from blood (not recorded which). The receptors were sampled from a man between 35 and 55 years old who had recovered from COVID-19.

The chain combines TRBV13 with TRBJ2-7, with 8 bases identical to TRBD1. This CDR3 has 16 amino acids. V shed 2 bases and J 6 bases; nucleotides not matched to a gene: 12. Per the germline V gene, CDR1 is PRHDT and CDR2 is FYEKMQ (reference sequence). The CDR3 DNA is TGTGCCAGCAGCTTAAGGGCAATTCCAGGGGGCGGCGAGCAGTACTTC. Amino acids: CASSLRAIPGGGEQYF.

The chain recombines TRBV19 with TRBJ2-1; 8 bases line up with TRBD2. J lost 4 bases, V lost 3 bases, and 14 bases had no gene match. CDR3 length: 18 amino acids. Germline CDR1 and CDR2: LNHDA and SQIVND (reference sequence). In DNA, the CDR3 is TGTGCCAGTAGTATTAGGTCACTAGCGGAAGCAATTTACAATGAGCAGTTCTTC. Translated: CASSIRSLAEAIYNEQFF.

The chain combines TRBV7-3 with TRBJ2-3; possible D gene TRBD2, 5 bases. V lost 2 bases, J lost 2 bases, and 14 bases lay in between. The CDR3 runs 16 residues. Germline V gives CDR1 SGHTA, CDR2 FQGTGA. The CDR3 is CASSLYVGVNTDTQYF. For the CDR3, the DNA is TGTGCCAGCAGCTTATATGTGGGAGTTAACACAGATACGCAGTATTTT. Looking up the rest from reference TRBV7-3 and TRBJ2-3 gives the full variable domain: GAGVSQTPSNKVTEKGKYVELRCDPISGHTALYWYRQSLGQGPEFLIYFQGTGAADDSGLPNDRFFAVRPEGSVSTLKIQRTERGDSAVYLCASSLYVGVNTDTQYFGPGTRLTVL.

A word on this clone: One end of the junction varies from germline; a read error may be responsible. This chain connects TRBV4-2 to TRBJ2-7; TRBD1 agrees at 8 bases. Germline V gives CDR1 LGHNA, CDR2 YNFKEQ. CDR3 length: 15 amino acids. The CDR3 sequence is CASRQATGGFYEQYF. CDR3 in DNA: TGTGCCAGCAGGCAAGCCACAGGGGGTTTCTACGAGCAGTACTTC.

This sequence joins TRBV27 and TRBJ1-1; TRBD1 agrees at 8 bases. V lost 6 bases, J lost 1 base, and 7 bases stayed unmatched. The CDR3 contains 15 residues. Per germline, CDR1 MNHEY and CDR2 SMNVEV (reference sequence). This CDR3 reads CASSQTGGTNTEAFF. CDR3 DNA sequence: TGTGCCAGCAGCCAAACAGGGGGGACGAACACTGAAGCTTTCTTT.

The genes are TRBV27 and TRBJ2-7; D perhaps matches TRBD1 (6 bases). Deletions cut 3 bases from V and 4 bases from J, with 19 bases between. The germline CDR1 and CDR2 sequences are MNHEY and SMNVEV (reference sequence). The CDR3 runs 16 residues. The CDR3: CASSLGGQTWMYEQYF. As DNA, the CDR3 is TGTGCCAGCAGTTTGGGTGGACAGACGTGGATGTACGAGCAGTACTTC.

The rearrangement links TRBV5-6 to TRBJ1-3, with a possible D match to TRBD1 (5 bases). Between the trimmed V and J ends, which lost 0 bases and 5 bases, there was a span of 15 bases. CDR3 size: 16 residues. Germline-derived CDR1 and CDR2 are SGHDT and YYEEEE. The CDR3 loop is CASSLAAGTRRNTIYF. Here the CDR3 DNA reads TGTGCCAGCAGCTTGGCCGCGGGGACCCGAAGAAACACCATATATTTT.

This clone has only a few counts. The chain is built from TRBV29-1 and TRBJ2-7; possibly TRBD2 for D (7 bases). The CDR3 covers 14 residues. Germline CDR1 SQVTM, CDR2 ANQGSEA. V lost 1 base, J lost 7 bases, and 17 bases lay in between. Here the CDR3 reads CSVEGIRGGREQYF. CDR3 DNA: TGCAGCGTTGAAGGAATCAGGGGAGGGAGAGAGCAGTACTTC.

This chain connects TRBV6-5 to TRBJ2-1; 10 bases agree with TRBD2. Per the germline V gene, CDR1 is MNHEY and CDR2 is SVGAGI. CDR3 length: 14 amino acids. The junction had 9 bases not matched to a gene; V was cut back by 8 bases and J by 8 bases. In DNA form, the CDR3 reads TGTGCCAGCGGGGCTAGCGGGAGTTGGGATGAGCAGTTCTTC. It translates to CASGASGSWDEQFF.

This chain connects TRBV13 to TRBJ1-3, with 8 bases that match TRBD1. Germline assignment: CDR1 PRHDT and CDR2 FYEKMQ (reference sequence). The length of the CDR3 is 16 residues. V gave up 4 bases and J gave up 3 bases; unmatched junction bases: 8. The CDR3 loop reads CASSSQDRGDGNTIYF. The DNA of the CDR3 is TGTGCCAGCAGCTCACAAGACAGGGGTGATGGAAACACCATATATTTT. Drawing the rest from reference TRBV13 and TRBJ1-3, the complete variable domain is AAGVIQSPRHLIKEKRETATLKCYPIPRHDTVYWYQQGPGQDPQFLISFYEKMQSDKGSIPDRFSAQQFSDYHSELNMSSLELGDSALYFCASSSQDRGDGNTIYFGEGSWLTVV.

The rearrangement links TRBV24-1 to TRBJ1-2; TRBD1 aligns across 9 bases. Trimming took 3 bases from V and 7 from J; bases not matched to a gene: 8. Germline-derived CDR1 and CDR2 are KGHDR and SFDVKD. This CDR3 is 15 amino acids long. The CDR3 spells CATSDPQQGAGGYTF. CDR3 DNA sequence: TGTGCCACCAGTGATCCACAACAGGGGGCTGGTGGCTACACCTTC.

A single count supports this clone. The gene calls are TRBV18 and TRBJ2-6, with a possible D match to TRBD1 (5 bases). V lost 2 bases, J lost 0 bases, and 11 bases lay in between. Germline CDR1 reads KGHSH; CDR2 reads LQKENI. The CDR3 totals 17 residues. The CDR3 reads CASSPGTGLSGANVLTF. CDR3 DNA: TGTGCCAGCTCACCAGGAACAGGCCTCTCTGGGGCCAACGTCCTGACTTTC.

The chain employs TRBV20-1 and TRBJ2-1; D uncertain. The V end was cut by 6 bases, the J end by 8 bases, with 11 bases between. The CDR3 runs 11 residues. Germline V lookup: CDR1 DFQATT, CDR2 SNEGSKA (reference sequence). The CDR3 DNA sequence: TGCAGTGCCCAGTCTGGGCATGAGCAGTTCTTC. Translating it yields CSAQSGHEQFF.

The CDR3 bases are TGTGCCAGCAGTCCACGAGGGGGACAAACCTACGAGCAGTACTTC. This translates into CASSPRGGQTYEQYF. The chain links TRBV11-2 to TRBJ2-7, with a possible D match to TRBD1 (6 bases). This CDR3 contains 15 residues. Germline CDR1 reads SGHAT; CDR2 reads FQNNGV. V dropped 6 bases and J dropped 2 bases, with 17 bases sitting between them.

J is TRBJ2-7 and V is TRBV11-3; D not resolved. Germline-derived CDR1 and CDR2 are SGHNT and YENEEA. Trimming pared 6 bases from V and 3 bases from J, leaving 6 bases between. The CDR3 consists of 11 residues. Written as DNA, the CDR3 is TGTGCCAGCAGACTATACTACGAGCAGTACTTC. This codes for CASRLYYEQYF.

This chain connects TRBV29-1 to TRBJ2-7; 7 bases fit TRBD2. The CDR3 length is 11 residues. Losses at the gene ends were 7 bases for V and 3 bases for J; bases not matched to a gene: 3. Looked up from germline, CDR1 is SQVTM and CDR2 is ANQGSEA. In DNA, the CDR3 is TGCAGCGCTTGGGACTACTACGAGCAGTACTTC. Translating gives CSAWDYYEQYF.

The DNA of the CDR3 is TGTGCCAGTAGGCGATTGACAGGGTTTCAGCCCCAGCATTTT. Protein: CASRRLTGFQPQHF. This chain links TRBV19 with TRBJ1-5; the match to TRBD1 covers 7 bases. This CDR3 region has 14 residues. V lost 6 bases and J lost 6; bases outside the gene matches: 8. Germline CDR1 reads LNHDA; CDR2 reads SQIVND (reference sequence). The variable domain in full, completed from reference TRBV19 and TRBJ1-5, reads DGGITQSPKYLFRKEGQNVTLSCEQNLNHDAMYWYRQDPGQGLRLIYYSQIVNDFQKGDIAEGYSVSREKKESFPLTVTSAQKNPTAFYLCASRRLTGFQPQHFGDGTRLSIL.

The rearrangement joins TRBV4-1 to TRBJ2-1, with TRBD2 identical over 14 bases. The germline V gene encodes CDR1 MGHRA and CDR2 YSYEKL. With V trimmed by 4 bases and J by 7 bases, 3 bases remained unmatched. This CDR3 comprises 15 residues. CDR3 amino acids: CASSRLAGGPNEQFF. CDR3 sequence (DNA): TGCGCCAGCAGCCGACTAGCGGGAGGGCCTAATGAGCAGTTCTTC.

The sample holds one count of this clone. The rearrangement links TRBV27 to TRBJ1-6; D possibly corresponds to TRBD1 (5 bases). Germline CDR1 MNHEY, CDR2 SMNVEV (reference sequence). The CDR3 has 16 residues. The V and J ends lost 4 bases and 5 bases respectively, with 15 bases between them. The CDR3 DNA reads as TGTGCCAGCAGTTCCCCCCATGCGGGGGATAATTCACCCCTCCACTTT. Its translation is CASSSPHAGDNSPLHF.

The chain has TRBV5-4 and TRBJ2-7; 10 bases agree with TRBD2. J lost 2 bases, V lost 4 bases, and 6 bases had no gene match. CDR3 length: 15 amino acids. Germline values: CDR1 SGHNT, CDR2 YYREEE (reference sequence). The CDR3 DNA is TGTGCCAGCAGCCCCGCGAGCGGGAGGGCCTACGAGCAGTACTTC. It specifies CASSPASGRAYEQYF.

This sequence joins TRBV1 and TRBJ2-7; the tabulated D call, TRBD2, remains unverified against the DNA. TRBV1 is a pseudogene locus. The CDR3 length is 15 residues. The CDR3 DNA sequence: TGCACCAGCAGCCCCCCCAGCGGGAAATCCTACGAGCAGTACTTC. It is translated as CTSSPPSGKSYEQYF.

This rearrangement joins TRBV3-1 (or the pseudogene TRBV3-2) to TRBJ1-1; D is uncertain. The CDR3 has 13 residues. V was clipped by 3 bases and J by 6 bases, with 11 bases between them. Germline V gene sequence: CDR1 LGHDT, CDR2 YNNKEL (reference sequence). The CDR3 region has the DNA TGTGCCAGCAGCCAGTACGCCGGGTCTGAAGCTTTCTTT. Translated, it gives CASSQYAGSEAFF.

The CDR3 DNA is TGTGCCAGCAGCCTAAGGCTAGCGGGATCGAACACCGGGGAGCTGTTTTTT. It codes for CASSLRLAGSNTGELFF. This chain joins TRBV3-1 (or the pseudogene TRBV3-2) and TRBJ2-2, with TRBD2 identical over 9 bases. The CDR3 length is 17 residues. After removal of 4 bases from V and 0 bases from J, the junction contained 6 bases not matched to a gene. Germline-derived CDR1 and CDR2 are LGHDT and YNNKEL (reference sequence).

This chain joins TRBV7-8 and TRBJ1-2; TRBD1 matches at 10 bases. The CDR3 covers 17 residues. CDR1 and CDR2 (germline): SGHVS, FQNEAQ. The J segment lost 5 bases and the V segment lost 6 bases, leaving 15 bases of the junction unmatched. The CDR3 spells CASRPGTGAQQRYGYTF. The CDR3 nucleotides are TGTGCCAGCAGACCCGGGACAGGGGCCCAACAAAGATATGGCTACACCTTC.

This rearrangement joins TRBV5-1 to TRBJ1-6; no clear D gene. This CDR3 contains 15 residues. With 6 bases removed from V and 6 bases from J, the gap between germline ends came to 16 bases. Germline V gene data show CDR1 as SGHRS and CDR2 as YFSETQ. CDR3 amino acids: CASKPRESVNSPLHF. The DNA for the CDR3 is TGCGCCAGCAAGCCCCGAGAGAGCGTTAATTCACCCCTCCACTTT. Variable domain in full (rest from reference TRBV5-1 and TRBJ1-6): KAGVTQTPRYLIKTRGQQVTLSCSPISGHRSVSWYQQTPGQGLQFLFEYFSETQRNKGNFPGRFSGRQFSNSRSEMNVSTLELGDSALYLCASKPRESVNSPLHFGNGTRLTVT.

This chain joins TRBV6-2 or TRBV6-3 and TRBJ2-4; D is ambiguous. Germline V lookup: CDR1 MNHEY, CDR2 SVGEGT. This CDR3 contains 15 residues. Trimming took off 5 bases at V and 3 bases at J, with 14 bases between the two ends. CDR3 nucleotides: TGTGCCAGCAGTCTCATACACGACTTCAAAAACATTCAGTACTTC. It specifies CASSLIHDFKNIQYF.

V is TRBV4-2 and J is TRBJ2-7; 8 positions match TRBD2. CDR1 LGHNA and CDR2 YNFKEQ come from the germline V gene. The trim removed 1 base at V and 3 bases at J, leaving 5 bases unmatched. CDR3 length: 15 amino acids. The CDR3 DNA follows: TGTGCCAGCAGCCAAGGGGAGGCGGGGGGCTACGAGCAGTACTTC. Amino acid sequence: CASSQGEAGGYEQYF.

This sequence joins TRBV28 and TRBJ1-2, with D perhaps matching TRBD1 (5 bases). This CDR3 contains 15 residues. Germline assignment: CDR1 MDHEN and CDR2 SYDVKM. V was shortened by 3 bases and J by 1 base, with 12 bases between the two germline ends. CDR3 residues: CASSFGGEGNYGYTF. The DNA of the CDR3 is TGTGCCAGCAGTTTTGGGGGGGAAGGTAACTATGGCTACACCTTC.

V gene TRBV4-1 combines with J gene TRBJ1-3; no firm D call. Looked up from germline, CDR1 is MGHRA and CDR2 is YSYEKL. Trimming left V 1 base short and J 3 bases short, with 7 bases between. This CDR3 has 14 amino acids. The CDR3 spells CASSQGAGGNTIYF. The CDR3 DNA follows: TGCGCCAGCAGCCAAGGAGCTGGTGGAAACACCATATATTTT.

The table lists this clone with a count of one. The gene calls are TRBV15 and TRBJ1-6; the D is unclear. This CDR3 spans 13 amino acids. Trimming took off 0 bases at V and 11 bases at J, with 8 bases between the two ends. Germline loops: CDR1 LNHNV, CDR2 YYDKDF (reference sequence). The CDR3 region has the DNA TGTGCCACCAGCAGAGATGATAGCACACCCCTCCACTTT. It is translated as CATSRDDSTPLHF.

CDR3 sequence reads: CASSFRGGEQYF. Here the CDR3 DNA reads TGTGCCAGCAGCTTTAGGGGGGGAGAGCAGTACTTC. The chain links TRBV11-3 to TRBJ2-7; tentatively, D is TRBD2 (7 bases). The length of the CDR3 is 12 residues. CDR1 SGHNT and CDR2 YENEEA come from the germline V gene. V gave up 3 bases and J gave up 7 bases, with 10 bases separating them.

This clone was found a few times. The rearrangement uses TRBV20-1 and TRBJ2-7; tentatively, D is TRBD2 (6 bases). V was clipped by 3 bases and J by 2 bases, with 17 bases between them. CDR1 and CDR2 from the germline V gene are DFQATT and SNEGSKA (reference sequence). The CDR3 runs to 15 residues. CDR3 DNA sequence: TGCAGTGCTAGTCCAGGGAGGCAGGGTGCCTACGAGCAGTACTTC. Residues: CSASPGRQGAYEQYF.